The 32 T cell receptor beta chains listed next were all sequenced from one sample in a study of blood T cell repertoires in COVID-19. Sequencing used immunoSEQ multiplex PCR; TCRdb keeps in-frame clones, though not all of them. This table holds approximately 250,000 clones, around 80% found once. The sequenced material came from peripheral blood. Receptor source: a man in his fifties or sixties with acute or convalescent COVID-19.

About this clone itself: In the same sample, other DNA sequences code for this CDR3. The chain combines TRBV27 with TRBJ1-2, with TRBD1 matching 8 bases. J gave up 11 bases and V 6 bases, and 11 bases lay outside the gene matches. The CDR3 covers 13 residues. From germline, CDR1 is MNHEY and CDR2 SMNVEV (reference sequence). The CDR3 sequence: CASRSVTGAGYTF. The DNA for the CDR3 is TGTGCCAGCAGGTCGGTGACAGGGGCCGGTTACACCTTC.

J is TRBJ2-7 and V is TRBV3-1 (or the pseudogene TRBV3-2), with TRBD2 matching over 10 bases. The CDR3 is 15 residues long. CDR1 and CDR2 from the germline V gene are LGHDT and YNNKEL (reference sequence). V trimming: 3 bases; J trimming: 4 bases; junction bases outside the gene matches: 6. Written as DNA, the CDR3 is TGTGCCAGCAGCCATCTGGCTAGCGGGGGTTACGAGCAGTACTTC. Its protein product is CASSHLASGGYEQYF.

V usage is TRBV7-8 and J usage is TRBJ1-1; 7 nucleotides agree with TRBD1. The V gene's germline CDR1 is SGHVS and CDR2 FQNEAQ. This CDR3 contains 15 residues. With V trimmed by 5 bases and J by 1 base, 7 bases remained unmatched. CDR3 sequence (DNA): TGTGCCAGCAGCGTCCAGGGGGGACAGAACACTGAAGCTTTCTTT. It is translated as CASSVQGGQNTEAFF.

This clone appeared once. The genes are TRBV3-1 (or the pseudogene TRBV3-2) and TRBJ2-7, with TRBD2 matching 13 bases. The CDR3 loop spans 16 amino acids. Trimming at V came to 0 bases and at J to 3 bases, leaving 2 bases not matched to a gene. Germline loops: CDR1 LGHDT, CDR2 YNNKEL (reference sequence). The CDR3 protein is CASSQEGLAGSYEQYF. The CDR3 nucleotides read TGTGCCAGCAGCCAAGAGGGACTAGCGGGAAGCTACGAGCAGTACTTC.

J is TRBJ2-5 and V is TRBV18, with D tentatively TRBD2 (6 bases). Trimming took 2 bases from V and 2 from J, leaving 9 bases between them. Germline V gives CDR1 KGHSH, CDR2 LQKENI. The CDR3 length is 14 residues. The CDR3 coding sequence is TGTGCCAGCTCACCAATAGCGGATCAAGAGACCCAGTACTTC. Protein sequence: CASSPIADQETQYF.

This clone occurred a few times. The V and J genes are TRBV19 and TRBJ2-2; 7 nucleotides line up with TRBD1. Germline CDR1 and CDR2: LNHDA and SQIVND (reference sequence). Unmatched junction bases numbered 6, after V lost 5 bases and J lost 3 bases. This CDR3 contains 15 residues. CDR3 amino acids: CASSFGQAYTGELFF. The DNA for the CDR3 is TGTGCCAGTAGTTTCGGACAGGCCTACACCGGGGAGCTGTTTTTT.

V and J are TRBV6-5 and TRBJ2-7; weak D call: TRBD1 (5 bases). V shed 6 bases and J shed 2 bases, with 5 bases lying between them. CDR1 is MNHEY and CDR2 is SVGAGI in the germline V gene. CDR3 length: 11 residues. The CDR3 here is CASRGAYEQYF. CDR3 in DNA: TGTGCCAGCAGAGGGGCCTACGAGCAGTACTTC.

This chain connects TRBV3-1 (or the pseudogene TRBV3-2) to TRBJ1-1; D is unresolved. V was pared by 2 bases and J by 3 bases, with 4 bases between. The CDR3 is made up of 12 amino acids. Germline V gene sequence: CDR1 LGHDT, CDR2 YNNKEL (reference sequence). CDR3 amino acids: CASSQSDTEAFF. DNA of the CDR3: TGTGCCAGCAGCCAATCCGACACTGAAGCTTTCTTT.

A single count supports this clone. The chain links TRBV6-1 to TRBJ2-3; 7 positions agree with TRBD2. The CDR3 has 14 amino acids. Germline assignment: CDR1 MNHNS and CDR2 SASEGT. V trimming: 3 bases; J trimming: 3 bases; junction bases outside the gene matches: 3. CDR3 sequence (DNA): TGTGCCAGCAGTGAGCGGGGGAAAACAGATACGCAGTATTTT. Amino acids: CASSERGKTDTQYF.

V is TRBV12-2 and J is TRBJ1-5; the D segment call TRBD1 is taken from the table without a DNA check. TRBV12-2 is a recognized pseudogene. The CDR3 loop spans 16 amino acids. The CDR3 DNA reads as TGTGCAAGTCGCTCTAAGAGGGACAGACCAAATCAGCCCCAGCATTTT. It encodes CASRSKRDRPNQPQHF.

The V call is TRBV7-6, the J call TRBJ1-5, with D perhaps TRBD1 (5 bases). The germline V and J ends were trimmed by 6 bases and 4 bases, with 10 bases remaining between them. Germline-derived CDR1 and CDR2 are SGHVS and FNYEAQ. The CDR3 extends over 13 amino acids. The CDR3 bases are TGTGCCAGCAGTTCCGACAGAAATCAGCCCCAGCATTTT. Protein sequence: CASSSDRNQPQHF.

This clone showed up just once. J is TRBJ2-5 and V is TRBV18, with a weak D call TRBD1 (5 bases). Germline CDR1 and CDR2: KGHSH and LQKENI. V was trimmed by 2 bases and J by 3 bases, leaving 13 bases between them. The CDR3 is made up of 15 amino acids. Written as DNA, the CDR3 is TGTGCCAGCTCACCAGGGGCGGCCCTAGAAGAGACCCAGTACTTC. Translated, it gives CASSPGAALEETQYF.

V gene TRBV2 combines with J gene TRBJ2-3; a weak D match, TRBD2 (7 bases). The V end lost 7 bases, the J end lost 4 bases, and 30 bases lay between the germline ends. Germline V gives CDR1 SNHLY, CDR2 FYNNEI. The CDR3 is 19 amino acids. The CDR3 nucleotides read TGTGCCAGCATTCCTGGGGGTGGACTGGGGACAAGCGGGGCAGATACGCAGTATTTT. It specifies CASIPGGGLGTSGADTQYF. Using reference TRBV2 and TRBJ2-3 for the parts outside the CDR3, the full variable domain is EPEVTQTPSHQVTQMGQEVILRCVPISNHLYFYWYRQILGQKVEFLVSFYNNEISEKSEIFDDQFSVERPDGSNFTLKIRSTKLEDSAMYFCASIPGGGLGTSGADTQYFGPGTRLTVL.

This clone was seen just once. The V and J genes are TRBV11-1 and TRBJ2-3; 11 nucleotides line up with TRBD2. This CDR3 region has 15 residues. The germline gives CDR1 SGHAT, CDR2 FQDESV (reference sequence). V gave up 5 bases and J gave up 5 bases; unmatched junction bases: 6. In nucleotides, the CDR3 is TGTGCCAGCAGCCAACTAGCGGGAGTAAAAGATACGCAGTATTTT. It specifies CASSQLAGVKDTQYF.

The chain's CDR3 is CAWSGGGNTEAFF. For the CDR3, the DNA is TGTGCCTGGTCAGGGGGAGGGAACACTGAAGCTTTCTTT. This rearrangement joins TRBV30 to TRBJ1-1, with 7 bases lining up with TRBD1. The V segment lost 5 bases and the J segment 1 base; nucleotides outside the gene matches: 4. Germline loops: CDR1 GTSNPN, CDR2 SVGIG (reference sequence). The length of the CDR3 is 13 residues. The whole variable domain, filled in from reference TRBV30 and TRBJ1-1, reads SQTIHQWPATLVQPVGSPLSLECTVEGTSNPNLYWYRQAAGRGLQLLFYSVGIGQISSEVPQNLSASRPQDRQFILSSKKLLLSDSGFYLCAWSGGGNTEAFFGQGTRLTVV.

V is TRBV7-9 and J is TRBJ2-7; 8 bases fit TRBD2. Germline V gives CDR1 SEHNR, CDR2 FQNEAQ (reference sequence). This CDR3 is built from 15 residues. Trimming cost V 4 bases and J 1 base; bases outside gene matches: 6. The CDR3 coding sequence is TGTGCCAGCAGCTCGTCTAGCGGGTATTCCTACGAGCAGTACTTC. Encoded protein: CASSSSSGYSYEQYF.

The CDR3 region has the DNA TGTGCCAGCAGTGGACGTCGCTGGACAAGCTCCTACAATGAGCAGTTCTTC. This sequence encodes CASSGRRWTSSYNEQFF. J is TRBJ2-1 and V is TRBV6-2 or TRBV6-3; possible D gene TRBD1, 5 bases. Germline V lookup: CDR1 MNHEY, CDR2 SVGEGT. The CDR3 is made up of 17 amino acids. V lost 5 bases, J lost 0 bases, and 17 bases lay in between.

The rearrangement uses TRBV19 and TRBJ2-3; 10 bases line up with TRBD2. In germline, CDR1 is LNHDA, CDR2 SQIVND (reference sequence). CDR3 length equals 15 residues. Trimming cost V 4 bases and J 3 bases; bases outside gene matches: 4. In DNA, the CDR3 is TGTGCCAGTAGTAAGACTAGCGGGCGAACAGATACGCAGTATTTT. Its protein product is CASSKTSGRTDTQYF.

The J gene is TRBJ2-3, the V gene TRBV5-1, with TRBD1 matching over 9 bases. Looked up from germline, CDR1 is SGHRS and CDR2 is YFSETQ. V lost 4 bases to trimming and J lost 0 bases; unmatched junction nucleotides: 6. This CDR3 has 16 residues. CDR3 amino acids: CASSPGTGISTDTQYF. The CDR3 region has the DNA TGCGCCAGCAGCCCCGGGACAGGGATTAGCACAGATACGCAGTATTTT.

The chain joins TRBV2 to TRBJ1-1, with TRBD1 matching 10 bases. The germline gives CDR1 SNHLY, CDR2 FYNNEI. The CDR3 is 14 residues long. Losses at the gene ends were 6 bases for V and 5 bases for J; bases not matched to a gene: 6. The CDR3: CASSPGQGRTEAFF. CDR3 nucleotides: TGTGCCAGCAGCCCGGGACAGGGGAGGACTGAAGCTTTCTTT.

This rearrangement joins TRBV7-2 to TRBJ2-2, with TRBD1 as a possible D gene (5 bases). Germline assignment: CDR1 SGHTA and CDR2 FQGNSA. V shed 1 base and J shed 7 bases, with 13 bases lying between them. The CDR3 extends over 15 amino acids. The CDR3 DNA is TGTGCCAGCAGCTTAGTAGGGGCTACTGGCGGGGAGCTGTTTTTT. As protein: CASSLVGATGGELFF.

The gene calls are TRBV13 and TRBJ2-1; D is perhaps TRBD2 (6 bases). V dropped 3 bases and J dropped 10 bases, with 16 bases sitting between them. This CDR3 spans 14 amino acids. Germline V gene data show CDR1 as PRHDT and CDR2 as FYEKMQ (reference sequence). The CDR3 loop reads CASSLGLILSEQFF. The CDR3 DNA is TGTGCCAGCAGCTTGGGACTCATCCTTAGCGAGCAGTTCTTC. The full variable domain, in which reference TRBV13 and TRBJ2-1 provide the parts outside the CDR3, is AAGVIQSPRHLIKEKRETATLKCYPIPRHDTVYWYQQGPGQDPQFLISFYEKMQSDKGSIPDRFSAQQFSDYHSELNMSSLELGDSALYFCASSLGLILSEQFFGPGTRLTVL.

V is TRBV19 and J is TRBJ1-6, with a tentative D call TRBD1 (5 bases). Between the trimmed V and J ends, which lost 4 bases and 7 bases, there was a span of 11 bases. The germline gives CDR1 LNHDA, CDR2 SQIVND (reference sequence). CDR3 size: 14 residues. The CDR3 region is CASSTGHVNSPLHF. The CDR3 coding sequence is TGTGCCAGTAGTACCGGACACGTAAATTCACCCCTCCACTTT.

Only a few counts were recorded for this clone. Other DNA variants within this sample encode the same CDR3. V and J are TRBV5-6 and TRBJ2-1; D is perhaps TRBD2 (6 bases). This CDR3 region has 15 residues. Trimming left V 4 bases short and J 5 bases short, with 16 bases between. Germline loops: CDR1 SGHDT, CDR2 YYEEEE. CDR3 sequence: CASSPPEGLNNEQFF. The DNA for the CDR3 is TGTGCCAGCAGCCCCCCGGAGGGTCTCAACAATGAGCAGTTCTTC.

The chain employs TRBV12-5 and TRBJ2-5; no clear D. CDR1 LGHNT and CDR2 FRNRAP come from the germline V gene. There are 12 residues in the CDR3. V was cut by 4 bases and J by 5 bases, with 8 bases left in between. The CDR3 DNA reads TGTGCTAGTGGTTCGGGTAGGGAGACCCAGTACTTC. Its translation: CASGSGRETQYF.

CDR3 loop: CASSLGNTGGAVAEAFF. In DNA form, the CDR3 reads TGTGCCAGCAGCCTAGGAAACACAGGGGGCGCGGTCGCTGAAGCTTTCTTT. This sequence joins TRBV7-9 and TRBJ1-1; TRBD1 matches at 9 bases. V was clipped by 5 bases and J by 6 bases; unmatched bases: 16. The germline gives CDR1 SEHNR, CDR2 FQNEAQ (reference sequence). The CDR3 consists of 17 residues.

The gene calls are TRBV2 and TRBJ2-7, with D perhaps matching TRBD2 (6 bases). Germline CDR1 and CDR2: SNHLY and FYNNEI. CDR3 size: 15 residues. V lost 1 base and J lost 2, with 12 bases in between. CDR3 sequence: CASSEGAGRAYEQYF. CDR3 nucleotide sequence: TGTGCCAGCAGTGAAGGAGCGGGTAGGGCCTACGAGCAGTACTTC.

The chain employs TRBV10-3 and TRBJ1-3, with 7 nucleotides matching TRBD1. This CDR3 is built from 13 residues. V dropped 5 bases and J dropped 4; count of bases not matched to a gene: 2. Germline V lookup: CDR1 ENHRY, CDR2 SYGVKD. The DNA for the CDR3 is TGTGCCATCAGTAGGGACAGCGGAAACACCATATATTTT. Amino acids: CAISRDSGNTIYF.

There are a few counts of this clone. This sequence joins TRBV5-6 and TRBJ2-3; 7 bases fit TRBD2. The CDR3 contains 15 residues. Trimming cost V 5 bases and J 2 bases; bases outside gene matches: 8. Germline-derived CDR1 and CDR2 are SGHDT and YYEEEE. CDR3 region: CASSRRGLYTDTQYF. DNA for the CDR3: TGTGCCAGCAGTCGAAGGGGACTATACACAGATACGCAGTATTTT.

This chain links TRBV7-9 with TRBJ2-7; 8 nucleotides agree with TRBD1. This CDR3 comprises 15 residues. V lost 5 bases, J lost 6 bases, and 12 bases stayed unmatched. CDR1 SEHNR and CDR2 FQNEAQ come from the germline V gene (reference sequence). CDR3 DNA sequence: TGTGCCAGCAGCACTCGACAGGGGCCTTTCTTCGAGCAGTACTTC. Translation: CASSTRQGPFFEQYF.

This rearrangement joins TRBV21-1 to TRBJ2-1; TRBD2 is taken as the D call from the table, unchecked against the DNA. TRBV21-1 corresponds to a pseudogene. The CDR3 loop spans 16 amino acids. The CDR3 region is CASSAGTSGSGNEQFF. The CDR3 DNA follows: TGTGCCAGCAGCGCAGGGACTAGCGGGAGTGGCAATGAGCAGTTCTTC.

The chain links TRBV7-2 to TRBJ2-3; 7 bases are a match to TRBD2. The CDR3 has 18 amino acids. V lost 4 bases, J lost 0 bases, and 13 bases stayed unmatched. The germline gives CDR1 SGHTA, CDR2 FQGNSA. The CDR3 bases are TGTGCCAGCAGCTCAGACACAAGGTCGGGACTAAGCACAGATACGCAGTATTTT. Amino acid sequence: CASSSDTRSGLSTDTQYF.